This paragraph reports one TCR beta chain. Its target is not known. The sample holds other DNA sequences that translate to the same CDR3. The data are from a study of shared clonotypes between healthy human individuals. Study as a whole: Each donor's CD8 memory used one plate, CD8 naive two, each CD4 subset three. General study points: Across subsets, estimated richness was generally greater for naive than for memory populations. Sharing across four donors was seen in around 5.1% of naive CD4 clonotypes.

Replicate PCRs for sorted subsets used around 200 ng DNA; this equaled 25,000 to 35,000 T cell genomes. TCRdb's copy holds only in-frame clones and misses some; the assay was immunoSEQ multiplex PCR. The sample consists of fewer than 1.4 million clones, approximately 80% of them appearing once. V was cut by 1 base and J by 1 base, with 8 bases left in between. This CDR3 is built from 14 residues. Germline V gene data show CDR1 as SGHRS and CDR2 as YFSETQ. This receptor was taken from a man aged 18 to 30 in good health. Some clones in this sample may be carry-over from other donors' samples. The genes are TRBV5-1 and TRBJ1-1; no firm D call. The sequenced material came from memory CD4+ T cells from PBMCs. As to subset: CD45RA-negative fraction. CDR3 protein: CASSLWGGNTEAFF. Written as DNA, the CDR3 is TGCGCCAGCAGCTTGTGGGGTGGGAACACTGAAGCTTTCTTT.